The sample holds many counts of the clone carrying this T cell receptor beta chain. These data are taken from a study of breast tumors, draining lymph nodes, adjacent tissues. TCRdb ran MiXCR on the multiplex PCR reads and lists one entry per CDR3 protein. The sample records about 35,000 distinct CDR3 sequences, 36% being singletons. Per the germline V gene, CDR1 is SNHLY and CDR2 is FYNNEI. This CDR3 has 14 amino acids. Trimming removed 6 bases at V and 4 bases at J, with 13 bases between. The sequenced sample consisted of breast tumor tissue. The sequence came from a female donor with breast cancer. Some clones in this sample may be carry-over from other donors' samples. V and J are TRBV2 and TRBJ1-5; no clear D gene. CDR3 protein: CASSPGIKNQPQHF. In DNA form, the CDR3 reads TGTGCCAGCAGCCCCGGGATAAAAAATCAGCCCCAGCATTTT.